One sample yielded the 3 T cell receptor beta chains listed below, sequenced in a study of OX40 agonist ivuxolimab in advanced cancers. The method was immunoSEQ multiplex PCR; TCRdb's version includes in-frame clones alone and lacks a portion of them. The sample holds about 75,000 clones, around 86% seen once. The specimen was CD4+ or CD8+ T cells sorted from blood, collected in a trial of the OX40 agonist ivuxolimab. These TCRs come from an adult with an advanced solid tumor such as melanoma, head and neck, liver or kidney cancer.

The genes are TRBV2 and TRBJ1-3; D may be TRBD1 (5 bases). With 5 bases removed from V and 1 base from J, the gap between germline ends came to 12 bases. The CDR3 is 15 residues long. Germline V gives CDR1 SNHLY, CDR2 FYNNEI. The CDR3 DNA is TGTGCCAGCAGTCCCCAGGGATCGTCTGGAAACACCATATATTTT. Amino acids: CASSPQGSSGNTIYF.

This CDR3 reads CASRLGTGKGNTIYF. The CDR3 region has the DNA TGTGCCAGCAGACTGGGGACAGGGAAAGGAAACACCATATATTTT. This sequence joins TRBV28 and TRBJ1-3, with 9 bases lining up with TRBD1. V was clipped by 6 bases and J by 4 bases; unmatched bases: 7. Germline CDR1 reads MDHEN; CDR2 reads SYDVKM. CDR3 size: 15 residues.

This clone rates as medium-sized (0.01 to 0.1%). The chain joins TRBV29-1 to TRBJ2-7; 8 bases align to TRBD1. CDR1 is SQVTM and CDR2 is ANQGSEA in the germline V gene. J lost 5 bases, V lost 6 bases, and 6 bases had no gene match. The CDR3 extends over 12 amino acids. The CDR3, as DNA: TGCAGCGTGAGGGGACAGGTAGACGAGCAGTACTTC. Protein product: CSVRGQVDEQYF.